The 32 T cell receptor beta chains given below trace back to one sample, sequenced in a study of CD4 T cells in relation to SARS-CoV-2 and coronaviruses. Their antigens remain unidentified. Generated by immunoSEQ multiplex PCR, the TCRdb table keeps only in-frame clones and is missing some. The sample contains some 37,000 clones, 77% of which appear only once. Sequencing used memory CD4+ T cells from PBMCs, cultured in vitro. The receptors derive from an adult with COVID-19.

The chain combines TRBV3-1 (or the pseudogene TRBV3-2) with TRBJ1-4, with D hard to call. Germline values: CDR1 LGHDT, CDR2 YNNKEL (reference sequence). V dropped 4 bases and J dropped 7 bases, with 13 bases sitting between them. CDR3 length: 14 amino acids. CDR3: CASSRAQRSEKLFF. Here the CDR3 DNA reads TGTGCCAGCAGCCGGGCCCAGAGGAGTGAAAAACTGTTTTTT.

This rearrangement joins TRBV5-1 to TRBJ2-3; D is uncertain. In germline, CDR1 is SGHRS, CDR2 YFSETQ. The CDR3 is 17 residues long. Trimming stripped 0 bases from V and 1 base from J, with 15 bases between. The CDR3 DNA reads as TGCGCCAGCAGCTTGGCACGAGGTGCCCGGGGCACAGATACGCAGTATTTT. Translation: CASSLARGARGTDTQYF.

The chain has TRBV18 and TRBJ2-5; D call uncertain. The germline CDR1 and CDR2 sequences are KGHSH and LQKENI. CDR3 length: 13 residues. V was pared by 0 bases and J by 3 bases, with 5 bases between. The CDR3 sequence: CASSPPSKETQYF. The CDR3 DNA is TGTGCCAGCTCACCACCAAGCAAAGAGACCCAGTACTTC.

This chain links TRBV5-4 with TRBJ1-2, with a weak D call TRBD1 (6 bases). Germline CDR1 and CDR2: SGHNT and YYREEE (reference sequence). This CDR3 region has 15 residues. V was pared by 0 bases and J by 3 bases, with 12 bases between. The CDR3 region is CASSLGRGIDYGYTF. The CDR3 DNA follows: TGTGCCAGCAGCTTGGGCAGGGGTATTGACTATGGCTACACCTTC.

This chain uses TRBV18 with TRBJ2-2, with D possibly TRBD2 on 6 matching bases. CDR3 size: 14 residues. Per the germline V gene, CDR1 is KGHSH and CDR2 is LQKENI. V was shortened by 0 bases and J by 5 bases, with 7 bases between the two germline ends. The CDR3 is CASSPPGGTGELFF. CDR3 DNA: TGTGCCAGCTCACCACCGGGGGGAACCGGGGAGCTGTTTTTT.

By share of the sample, this clone is medium-sized. Other DNA sequences in the sample encode the same CDR3. The V call is TRBV12-3 or TRBV12-4, the J call TRBJ2-7, with D uncertain. V was cut by 2 bases and J by 3 bases, with 5 bases left in between. CDR3 length: 12 residues. CDR3 region: CASSLNGYEQYF. The CDR3 DNA reads TGTGCCAGCAGTTTAAACGGCTACGAGCAGTACTTC.

The chain has TRBV7-9 and TRBJ2-7; TRBD1 matches 10 bases. Germline values: CDR1 SEHNR, CDR2 FQNEAQ (reference sequence). Trimming cost V 4 bases and J 5 bases; bases outside gene matches: 11. This CDR3 is 16 amino acids long. The CDR3: CASSSQGTGTGDEQYF. The CDR3 DNA sequence: TGTGCCAGCAGCTCCCAGGGTACCGGGACAGGGGACGAGCAGTACTTC.

The chain joins TRBV5-1 to TRBJ2-7, with D maybe TRBD2 (5 bases). CDR1 and CDR2 from the germline V gene are SGHRS and YFSETQ. CDR3 size: 14 residues. Deletions cut 5 bases from V and 6 bases from J, with 18 bases between. The CDR3: CASSIPAQSGEQYF. CDR3 nucleotide sequence: TGCGCCAGCAGTATCCCCGCACAGAGCGGCGAGCAGTACTTC.

The V call is TRBV24-1, the J call TRBJ2-3; 13 nucleotides align to TRBD2. Germline V CDR1 and CDR2: KGHDR, SFDVKD. V lost 4 bases, J lost 5 bases, and 8 bases stayed unmatched. The CDR3 is 17 amino acids. In DNA form, the CDR3 reads TGTGCCACCAGTGAACCTACTAGCGGGAGGGCCAGAGATACGCAGTATTTT. Translated, it gives CATSEPTSGRARDTQYF.

The chain is built from TRBV5-1 and TRBJ2-2; D perhaps matches TRBD1 (6 bases). V lost 4 bases, J lost 5 bases, and 12 bases lay in between. This CDR3 is built from 14 residues. Germline CDR1 SGHRS, CDR2 YFSETQ. CDR3 bases: TGCGCCAGCAGCGGGGGCGAGGCTACCGGGGAGCTGTTTTTT. This sequence encodes CASSGGEATGELFF.

The gene calls are TRBV9 and TRBJ2-5; D gene uncertain. The CDR3 extends over 15 amino acids. V gave up 2 bases and J gave up 1 base, with 12 bases separating them. Germline V gives CDR1 SGDLS, CDR2 YYNGEE. CDR3 nucleotide sequence: TGTGCCAGCAGCGTTACCCCAGAGCTCCAAGAGACCCAGTACTTC. Translated, it gives CASSVTPELQETQYF.

The V call is TRBV5-4, the J call TRBJ2-5; D not certain. Germline V gene data show CDR1 as SGHNT and CDR2 as YYREEE (reference sequence). Between the trimmed V and J ends, which lost 4 bases and 4 bases, there was a span of 23 bases. The CDR3 consists of 17 residues. CDR3 amino acids: CASSPTFGVGGSETQYF. The CDR3 coding sequence is TGTGCCAGCAGCCCTACGTTTGGTGTTGGTGGCTCAGAGACCCAGTACTTC.

The chain links TRBV19 to TRBJ2-3, with TRBD2 identical over 7 bases. Germline CDR1 is LNHDA and CDR2 is SQIVND (reference sequence). The CDR3 has 16 residues. The V and J ends lost 6 bases and 4 bases, in that order; junction bases with no gene match: 13. CDR3 coding DNA: TGTGCCAGTAGCCCCGATCGGGCCCGGGGGGCAGATACGCAGTATTTT. It yields the protein CASSPDRARGADTQYF.

The rearrangement joins TRBV18 to TRBJ2-5, with 7 bases fitting TRBD1. The CDR3 spans 13 residues. V lost 6 bases and J lost 7; bases outside the gene matches: 8. Germline CDR1 KGHSH, CDR2 LQKENI. The CDR3 region has the DNA TGTGCCAGCTCCGCGGACAGGATGGGGACCCAGTACTTC. Its translation is CASSADRMGTQYF.

This sequence joins TRBV24-1 and TRBJ2-1, with 12 bases identical to TRBD2. The CDR3 spans 15 residues. Germline V gene sequence: CDR1 KGHDR, CDR2 SFDVKD. V gave up 3 bases and J gave up 9 bases; unmatched junction bases: 5. The CDR3 loop reads CATSDRLAGGGEQFF. The CDR3 nucleotides read TGTGCCACCAGTGATAGGCTAGCGGGAGGGGGTGAGCAGTTCTTC.

This chain connects TRBV10-3 to TRBJ1-1; D might be TRBD1 (6 bases). Germline-derived CDR1 and CDR2 are ENHRY and SYGVKD. This CDR3 region has 13 residues. V was cut by 6 bases and J by 5 bases, with 13 bases left in between. CDR3 nucleotide sequence: TGTGCCATCAGAACGGGGGCGGAAACTGAAGCTTTCTTT. Its translation is CAIRTGAETEAFF.

The chain recombines TRBV27 with TRBJ1-1; D is undetermined. This CDR3 has 15 amino acids. CDR1 is MNHEY and CDR2 is SMNVEV in the germline V gene (reference sequence). V lost 1 base and J 5 bases, leaving 14 bases between the germline ends. The CDR3 region has the DNA TGTGCCAGCAGTTTATTTCCCCACCGAGGGACTGAAGCTTTCTTT. The encoded protein is CASSLFPHRGTEAFF.

The J gene is TRBJ2-7, the V gene TRBV30, with 14 bases lining up with TRBD2. Germline loops: CDR1 GTSNPN, CDR2 SVGIG (reference sequence). V dropped 1 base and J dropped 6; count of bases not matched to a gene: 5. The CDR3 is 15 residues long. The CDR3 spells CAWSGGLAGVSEQYF. The CDR3 DNA reads TGTGCCTGGAGTGGGGGACTAGCGGGAGTTAGCGAGCAGTACTTC.

The rearrangement joins TRBV7-9 to TRBJ2-3, with D possibly TRBD2 on 5 matching bases. V lost 1 base to trimming and J lost 6 bases, with 11 bases between them. Looked up from germline, CDR1 is SEHNR and CDR2 is FQNEAQ (reference sequence). This CDR3 region has 14 residues. The DNA of the CDR3 is TGTGCCAGCAGCTTAGATCCGGGAATGGATACGCAGTATTTT. Translating it yields CASSLDPGMDTQYF.

V gene TRBV30 combines with J gene TRBJ2-7, with a weak D call TRBD2 (6 bases). The germline gives CDR1 GTSNPN, CDR2 SVGIG (reference sequence). CDR3 length equals 13 residues. Deletions cut 2 bases from V and 2 bases from J, with 10 bases between. CDR3 coding DNA: TGTGCCTGGAGTCCGGGACTCGCCTACGAGCAGTACTTC. Translation gives CAWSPGLAYEQYF.

In this sample, this clone turned up a few times. This rearrangement joins TRBV6-5 to TRBJ2-1; 9 nucleotides align to TRBD2. The CDR3 totals 14 residues. Looked up from germline, CDR1 is MNHEY and CDR2 is SVGAGI. Trimming took 6 bases from V and 8 from J; bases not matched to a gene: 8. For the CDR3, the DNA is TGTGCCAGCAGATACGTAGCGGGAGTGGATGAGCAGTTCTTC. Translated: CASRYVAGVDEQFF.

This clone showed up just once. The chain is built from TRBV2 and TRBJ1-5; 7 nucleotides agree with TRBD1. The CDR3 extends over 14 amino acids. CDR1 and CDR2 (germline): SNHLY, FYNNEI. With V trimmed by 6 bases and J by 7 bases, 9 bases remained unmatched. CDR3 nucleotide sequence: TGTGCCAGCAGCCAGGGACAGCGCCTACAGCCCCAGCATTTT. Translation gives CASSQGQRLQPQHF.

The gene calls are TRBV5-8 and TRBJ2-5, with D perhaps matching TRBD2 (5 bases). CDR3 length: 16 residues. The germline CDR1 and CDR2 sequences are SGHTS and YDEGEE. Trimming took off 0 bases at V and 5 bases at J, with 17 bases between the two ends. The CDR3 sequence is CASSLGAGGGRETQYF. The CDR3, as DNA: TGTGCCAGCAGCTTGGGGGCAGGTGGAGGTCGGGAGACCCAGTACTTC.

This rearrangement joins TRBV15 to TRBJ1-1; D is possibly TRBD1 (6 bases). There are 12 residues in the CDR3. V lost 11 bases to trimming and J lost 4 bases, with 14 bases between them. The germline V gene has CDR1 LNHNV and CDR2 YYDKDF (reference sequence). CDR3 residues: CAVSNRVTEAFF. The CDR3 coding sequence is TGTGCCGTATCTAACAGGGTCACTGAAGCTTTCTTT.

V and J are TRBV10-3 and TRBJ1-4; D may be TRBD1 (6 bases). The V end lost 3 bases, the J end lost 5 bases, and 13 bases lay between the germline ends. Germline V gene data show CDR1 as ENHRY and CDR2 as SYGVKD. The length of the CDR3 is 15 residues. CDR3 loop: CAISDGRGKNEKLFF. CDR3 nucleotide sequence: TGTGCCATCAGTGATGGGAGGGGGAAGAATGAAAAACTGTTTTTT.

The J gene is TRBJ2-1, the V gene TRBV29-1; 7 bases are a match to TRBD2. There are 14 residues in the CDR3. CDR1 and CDR2 (germline): SQVTM, ANQGSEA. Losses at the gene ends were 5 bases for V and 9 bases for J; bases not matched to a gene: 13. This CDR3 reads CSVQKLTSAGEQFF. CDR3 DNA sequence: TGCAGCGTTCAAAAATTAACTAGCGCCGGTGAGCAGTTCTTC.

The chain combines TRBV4-1 with TRBJ1-6; D gene unclear. The CDR3 runs 13 residues. Germline V gene data show CDR1 as MGHRA and CDR2 as YSYEKL. V shed 2 bases and J shed 9 bases, with 8 bases lying between them. CDR3 amino acids: CASSQTPRSPLHF. The CDR3 DNA reads TGCGCCAGCAGCCAAACCCCCCGTTCACCCCTCCACTTT.

The rearrangement uses TRBV6-6 and TRBJ2-7, with 12 bases lining up with TRBD2. CDR3 length: 14 amino acids. Per germline, CDR1 MNHNY and CDR2 SVGAGI (reference sequence). The junction had 6 bases not matched to a gene; V was cut back by 6 bases and J by 6 bases. CDR3 residues: CASRATSGSAEQYF. CDR3 nucleotides: TGTGCCAGCAGAGCGACTAGCGGGAGCGCCGAGCAGTACTTC.

The chain recombines TRBV15 with TRBJ2-3; maybe TRBD1 (6 bases). This CDR3 has 17 residues. From germline, CDR1 is LNHNV and CDR2 YYDKDF (reference sequence). Trimming shortened V by 5 bases and J by 1 base, and 19 bases separated the two germline ends. Here the CDR3 DNA reads TGTGCCACCAGCCATGGTCGGGCGACAGGAGGCACAGATACGCAGTATTTT. Translation: CATSHGRATGGTDTQYF.

This chain uses TRBV10-3 with TRBJ2-1; the D gene is possibly TRBD1 (6 bases). Between the trimmed V and J ends, which lost 0 bases and 12 bases, there was a span of 24 bases. This CDR3 has 17 amino acids. The germline V gene encodes CDR1 ENHRY and CDR2 SYGVKD. The CDR3 loop is CAISESISGTQGPGQFF. As DNA, the CDR3 is TGTGCCATCAGTGAGTCGATCTCGGGGACCCAGGGGCCTGGGCAGTTCTTC.

The rearrangement joins TRBV5-1 to TRBJ2-1, with 7 bases lining up with TRBD1. CDR3 length: 14 amino acids. CDR1 and CDR2 (germline): SGHRS, YFSETQ. V was clipped by 0 bases and J by 8 bases; unmatched bases: 5. CDR3 nucleotide sequence: TGCGCCAGCAGCTTGGGACAGGGTAGGGATGAGCAGTTCTTC. Encoded protein: CASSLGQGRDEQFF.

The chain employs TRBV7-9 and TRBJ2-7; 8 nucleotides match TRBD1. After removal of 4 bases from V and 7 bases from J, the junction contained 9 bases not matched to a gene. CDR1 SEHNR and CDR2 FQNEAQ come from the germline V gene (reference sequence). CDR3 size: 14 residues. CDR3 DNA sequence: TGTGCCAGCAGCTCCGGGACAGGTTTGGGGGAGCAGTACTTC. As protein: CASSSGTGLGEQYF.